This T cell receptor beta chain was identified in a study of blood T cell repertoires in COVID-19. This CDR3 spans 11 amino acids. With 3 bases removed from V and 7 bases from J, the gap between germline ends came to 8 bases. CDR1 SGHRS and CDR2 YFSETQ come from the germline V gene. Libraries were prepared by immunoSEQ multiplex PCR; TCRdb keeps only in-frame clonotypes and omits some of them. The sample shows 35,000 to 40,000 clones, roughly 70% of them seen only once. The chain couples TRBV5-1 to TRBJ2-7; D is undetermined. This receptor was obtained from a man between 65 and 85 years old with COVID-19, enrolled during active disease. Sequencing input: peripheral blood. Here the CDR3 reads CASSSMREQYF. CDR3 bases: TGCGCCAGCAGCTCTATGAGAGAGCAGTACTTC.